These 31 T cell receptor beta chains share one sample of origin, sequenced in a study of cytomegalovirus exposure and HLA in healthy donors. This PCR relied on a set of 60 Vbeta primers and 13 Jbeta primers. The protocol was immunoSEQ multiplex PCR, while the TCRdb copy is restricted to in-frame clones and leaves out a portion. The sample consists of some 180,000 clones, about 80% of them appearing once. Sequencing was carried out using PBMCs. Every receptor here comes from a man in his forties or fifties in good health and CMV-seronegative.

This chain connects TRBV18 to TRBJ1-2; no clear D. Trimming removed 6 bases at V and 8 bases at J, with 13 bases between. Germline CDR1 is KGHSH and CDR2 is LQKENI. The CDR3 contains 12 residues. The DNA for the CDR3 is TGTGCCAGCTCCAAACGAGGAGGGGGCTACACCTTC. Amino acids: CASSKRGGGYTF.

V is TRBV2 and J is TRBJ2-6; perhaps TRBD1 as D (6 bases). CDR3 length equals 16 residues. Per germline, CDR1 SNHLY and CDR2 FYNNEI. Trimming cost V 3 bases and J 0 bases, with 9 bases left between them. The DNA of the CDR3 is TGTGCCAGCAGTGAGGGGGCGGCCTCTGGGGCCAACGTCCTGACTTTC. The encoded protein is CASSEGAASGANVLTF. The full variable domain, with the rest looked up from reference TRBV2 and TRBJ2-6, is EPEVTQTPSHQVTQMGQEVILRCVPISNHLYFYWYRQILGQKVEFLVSFYNNEISEKSEIFDDQFSVERPDGSNFTLKIRSTKLEDSAMYFCASSEGAASGANVLTFGAGSRLTVL.

The rearrangement uses TRBV7-3 and TRBJ2-7, with 10 bases aligning to TRBD2. With V trimmed by 1 base and J by 4 bases, 4 bases remained unmatched. The CDR3 has 15 residues. Germline loops: CDR1 SGHTA, CDR2 FQGTGA. The CDR3 is CASSLMSGGAYEQYF. CDR3 DNA: TGTGCCAGCAGCTTAATGAGCGGGGGGGCTTACGAGCAGTACTTC.

This chain links TRBV5-4 with TRBJ2-7; TRBD2 matches 10 bases. The CDR3 is 15 residues long. V lost 0 bases to trimming and J lost 4 bases; unmatched junction nucleotides: 4. Germline CDR1 reads SGHNT; CDR2 reads YYREEE (reference sequence). CDR3 nucleotide sequence: TGTGCCAGCAGCTTGGGGGGGGGACTAGCGTACGAGCAGTACTTC. Encoded protein: CASSLGGGLAYEQYF.

The CDR3 DNA is TGCGCCAGCAGCTTGGTTTCCCCCCGGGAGACCCAGTACTTC. Translation: CASSLVSPRETQYF. The V call is TRBV5-1, the J call TRBJ2-5; D call uncertain. The CDR3 consists of 14 residues. V lost 0 bases, J lost 5 bases, and 11 bases lay in between. CDR1 and CDR2 (germline): SGHRS, YFSETQ.

This clone was detected once. The rearrangement joins TRBV7-9 to TRBJ2-7, with 7 bases aligning to TRBD2. The CDR3 covers 18 residues. Trimming cost V 5 bases and J 0 bases; bases outside gene matches: 16. From germline, CDR1 is SEHNR and CDR2 FQNEAQ (reference sequence). Here the CDR3 reads CASSPPIRKLAFSYEQYF. The CDR3 nucleotides are TGTGCCAGCAGCCCCCCAATTCGCAAACTAGCGTTCTCCTACGAGCAGTACTTC.

This clone has just one count. The chain combines TRBV5-5 with TRBJ2-1; perhaps TRBD1 as D (5 bases). There are 14 residues in the CDR3. CDR1 is SGHKS and CDR2 is YYEKEE in the germline V gene (reference sequence). V was trimmed by 0 bases and J by 4 bases, leaving 8 bases between them. The CDR3 DNA reads as TGTGCCAGCAGCTTGGCCCAGGGATACAATGAGCAGTTCTTC. Its translation: CASSLAQGYNEQFF.

This chain links TRBV6-1 with TRBJ2-1, with D possibly being TRBD1 (6 bases). V was cut by 4 bases and J by 10 bases, with 20 bases left in between. CDR1 is MNHNS, CDR2 SASEGT, per germline. The CDR3 contains 15 residues. CDR3: CASSGQALSPGEQFF. Written as DNA, the CDR3 is TGTGCCAGCAGTGGACAGGCCCTTTCTCCAGGCGAGCAGTTCTTC.

This chain's CDR3 is CASSRGLGPRNEQFF. The CDR3 DNA is TGCGCCAGCAGCCGGGGACTGGGTCCCAGGAATGAGCAGTTCTTC. The genes are TRBV4-3 and TRBJ2-1; D possibly corresponds to TRBD2 (6 bases). V dropped 4 bases and J dropped 7 bases, with 17 bases sitting between them. The germline V gene has CDR1 LGHNA and CDR2 YSLEER. The length of the CDR3 is 15 residues.

V is TRBV4-3 and J is TRBJ2-2; D is perhaps TRBD2 (7 bases). With 4 bases removed from V and 0 bases from J, the gap between germline ends came to 9 bases. The CDR3 consists of 15 residues. Germline CDR1 is LGHNA and CDR2 is YSLEER. CDR3 in DNA: TGCGCCAGCAGCCGGGGGGGCGCGAACACCGGGGAGCTGTTTTTT. It is translated as CASSRGGANTGELFF.

This clone was detected a few times. The V call is TRBV19, the J call TRBJ1-1; a possible D gene is TRBD1 (6 bases). CDR3 length: 14 amino acids. Trimming cost V 6 bases and J 7 bases, with 18 bases left between them. Germline V lookup: CDR1 LNHDA, CDR2 SQIVND (reference sequence). The CDR3 loop reads CASRYDRPNGEAFF. The CDR3 coding sequence is TGTGCCAGTAGGTACGACAGGCCTAACGGTGAAGCTTTCTTT.

The chain combines TRBV14 with TRBJ2-7; D call uncertain. Deletions cut 2 bases from V and 7 bases from J, with 6 bases between. The CDR3 is 11 amino acids. Germline CDR1 is SGHDN and CDR2 is FVKESK. This CDR3 reads CASSQLLEQYF. Written as DNA, the CDR3 is TGTGCCAGCAGCCAACTTCTGGAGCAGTACTTC.

This clone has a handful of counts. This chain joins TRBV5-4 and TRBJ2-1, with 7 bases that match TRBD2. Germline loops: CDR1 SGHNT, CDR2 YYREEE (reference sequence). CDR3 length: 15 residues. J lost 6 bases, V lost 9 bases, and 15 bases had no gene match. The CDR3 protein is CATPTNRGEANEQFF. Here the CDR3 DNA reads TGTGCCACCCCAACCAACCGGGGGGAAGCCAATGAGCAGTTCTTC.

This clone was counted only a few times. This chain joins TRBV29-1 and TRBJ1-2, with a weak D call TRBD1 (6 bases). The V end was cut by 4 bases, the J end by 4 bases, with 13 bases between. Germline loops: CDR1 SQVTM, CDR2 ANQGSEA. This CDR3 is 13 amino acids long. The CDR3 coding sequence is TGCAGCGTTGCCCGGGACACAACCTATGGCTACACCTTC. This codes for CSVARDTTYGYTF.

This sequence joins TRBV6-5 and TRBJ2-2; TRBD1 matches 9 bases. CDR1 MNHEY and CDR2 SVGAGI come from the germline V gene. The CDR3 length is 14 residues. The V gene end was trimmed by 7 bases and the J gene end by 6 bases; junction bases not matched to a gene: 6. The CDR3 loop is CASTVGTGPGELFF. The CDR3 region has the DNA TGTGCCAGCACCGTAGGGACAGGGCCCGGGGAGCTGTTTTTT.

The sample holds a few counts of this clone. The junction shows a germline mismatch at one end, possibly a read error. The chain uses TRBV29-1 and TRBJ1-5; 8 bases line up with TRBD1. CDR1 SQVTM and CDR2 ANQGSEA come from the germline V gene. This CDR3 is 13 amino acids long. CDR3 sequence reads: CSVGGQGAQAQHF. Written as DNA, the CDR3 is TGCAGCGTTGGGGGGCAGGGGGCTCAGGCCCAGCATTTT.

The chain carries TRBV9 and TRBJ2-1; 7 nucleotides align to TRBD2. With 5 bases clipped from V and 9 bases from J, the junction kept 11 bases outside the gene matches. Germline CDR1 SGDLS, CDR2 YYNGEE. The CDR3 extends over 14 amino acids. As DNA, the CDR3 is TGTGCCAGCAGTGACGGGGAGGGCGTAGGTGAGCAGTTCTTC. It specifies CASSDGEGVGEQFF.

The V gene is TRBV10-3, the J gene TRBJ2-7; TRBD1 matches 7 bases. V lost 3 bases, J lost 2 bases, and 4 bases stayed unmatched. The CDR3 has 14 amino acids. Germline values: CDR1 ENHRY, CDR2 SYGVKD. CDR3 coding DNA: TGTGCCATCAGTGACAAAGGACAGGCCTACGAGCAGTACTTC. Its protein is CAISDKGQAYEQYF.

The genes are TRBV14 and TRBJ2-7, with D possibly matching TRBD1 (5 bases). Looked up from germline, CDR1 is SGHDN and CDR2 is FVKESK. V shed 4 bases and J shed 3 bases, with 7 bases lying between them. This CDR3 comprises 12 residues. The chain's CDR3 is CASSRTGYEQYF. The DNA of the CDR3 is TGTGCCAGCAGCCGAACAGGCTACGAGCAGTACTTC. The whole variable domain, remainder taken from reference TRBV14 and TRBJ2-7, is EAGVTQFPSHSVIEKGQTVTLRCDPISGHDNLYWYRRVMGKEIKFLLHFVKESKQDESGMPNNRFLAERTGGTYSTLKVQPAELEDSGVYFCASSRTGYEQYFGPGTRLTVT.

The chain couples TRBV27 to TRBJ2-3, with 12 bases identical to TRBD2. The germline CDR1 and CDR2 sequences are MNHEY and SMNVEV (reference sequence). CDR3 length: 18 amino acids. With V trimmed by 0 bases and J by 6 bases, 10 bases remained unmatched. The CDR3 here is CASSLSRVGLAGGDTQYF. In DNA form, the CDR3 reads TGTGCCAGCAGTTTATCCCGGGTCGGCCTAGCGGGGGGGGATACGCAGTATTTT.

The rearrangement links TRBV7-8 to TRBJ2-1; 8 nucleotides match TRBD2. The J segment lost 8 bases and the V segment lost 1 base, leaving 10 bases of the junction unmatched. CDR1 is SGHVS, CDR2 FQNEAQ, per germline. The CDR3 loop spans 16 amino acids. The CDR3 here is CASSLVGGGRGDEQFF. The DNA of the CDR3 is TGTGCCAGCAGCTTAGTCGGGGGGGGCCGAGGCGATGAGCAGTTCTTC.

This chain links TRBV15 with TRBJ2-3; 7 bases fit TRBD2. This CDR3 comprises 17 residues. CDR1 and CDR2 from the germline V gene are LNHNV and YYDKDF (reference sequence). V shed 4 bases, J shed 0 bases, and the junction held 10 bases outside the gene matches. The CDR3 region is CATSKVRAGSSTDTQYF. As DNA, the CDR3 is TGTGCCACCAGCAAGGTAAGAGCGGGATCTAGCACAGATACGCAGTATTTT.

J is TRBJ1-2 and V is TRBV5-1, with 7 bases matching TRBD1. Germline V CDR1 and CDR2: SGHRS, YFSETQ. With 3 bases clipped from V and 0 bases from J, the junction kept 5 bases outside the gene matches. This CDR3 comprises 15 residues. In nucleotides, the CDR3 is TGCGCCAGCAGCTCCAGAGGGACAGCTAACTATGGCTACACCTTC. This gives the protein CASSSRGTANYGYTF.

The rearrangement uses TRBV5-4 and TRBJ2-7, with TRBD1 identical over 7 bases. Germline V gene lookup returns CDR1 SGHNT and CDR2 YYREEE (reference sequence). This CDR3 region has 16 residues. Losses at the gene ends were 5 bases for V and 2 bases for J; bases not matched to a gene: 13. The CDR3 loop reads CASSSRVRQGAYEQYF. As DNA, the CDR3 is TGTGCCAGCAGTTCCCGAGTAAGACAGGGCGCCTACGAGCAGTACTTC.

The rearrangement links TRBV6-1 to TRBJ2-5, with D perhaps TRBD2 (7 bases). V was trimmed by 4 bases and J by 4 bases, leaving 13 bases between them. There are 14 residues in the CDR3. Germline V gene lookup returns CDR1 MNHNS and CDR2 SASEGT. This chain's CDR3 is CASSGGGGPETQYF. The CDR3 DNA reads TGTGCCAGCAGTGGAGGGGGGGGCCCAGAGACCCAGTACTTC.

This chain connects TRBV10-3 to TRBJ2-3; TRBD2 matches at 13 bases. J gave up 5 bases and V 10 bases, and 6 bases lay outside the gene matches. CDR1 ENHRY and CDR2 SYGVKD come from the germline V gene. This CDR3 is built from 14 residues. CDR3 sequence reads: CATRTSGSQDTQYF. The CDR3 DNA is TGTGCCACCCGGACTAGCGGGAGTCAAGATACGCAGTATTTT.

The CDR3 sequence is CASSPSGTGINYGYTF. Written as DNA, the CDR3 is TGCGCCAGCAGCCCTTCGGGGACAGGGATTAACTATGGCTACACCTTC. V is TRBV4-3 and J is TRBJ1-2; 9 nucleotides line up with TRBD1. Germline CDR1 and CDR2: LGHNA and YSLEER. This CDR3 contains 16 residues. Trimming cost V 4 bases and J 1 base; bases outside gene matches: 7.

V is TRBV19 and J is TRBJ1-5; TRBD1 matches at 8 bases. After removal of 3 bases from V and 1 base from J, the junction contained 5 bases not matched to a gene. CDR3 length equals 16 residues. CDR1 is LNHDA and CDR2 is SQIVND in the germline V gene (reference sequence). CDR3 loop: CASSMIQGASNQPQHF. The DNA of the CDR3 is TGTGCCAGTAGTATGATCCAGGGGGCGAGCAATCAGCCCCAGCATTTT.

The chain carries TRBV7-2 and TRBJ2-2; maybe TRBD2 (6 bases). CDR1 is SGHTA, CDR2 FQGNSA, per germline. CDR3 length: 15 residues. Trimming stripped 5 bases from V and 3 bases from J, with 13 bases between. CDR3: CASSPGGLDTGELFF. For the CDR3, the DNA is TGTGCCAGCAGCCCCGGAGGGCTGGACACCGGGGAGCTGTTTTTT. The variable domain in full, completed from reference TRBV7-2 and TRBJ2-2, reads GAGVSQSPSNKVTEKGKDVELRCDPISGHTALYWYRQSLGQGLEFLIYFQGNSAPDKSGLPSDRFSAERTGGSVSTLTIQRTQQEDSAVYLCASSPGGLDTGELFFGEGSRLTVL.

V usage is TRBV29-1 and J usage is TRBJ2-2; D might be TRBD2 (5 bases). Germline lookup yields CDR1 SQVTM and CDR2 ANQGSEA. V lost 7 bases and J lost 4, with 16 bases in between. This CDR3 is built from 14 residues. The CDR3 bases are TGCAGCGCCGAGAGCGGATCCAGCACCGGGGAGCTGTTTTTT. This codes for CSAESGSSTGELFF.

V usage is TRBV7-8 and J usage is TRBJ1-4; D is possibly TRBD1 (6 bases). Germline V lookup: CDR1 SGHVS, CDR2 FQNEAQ. This CDR3 spans 16 amino acids. V lost 4 bases, J lost 6 bases, and 18 bases lay in between. The CDR3, as DNA: TGTGCCAGCAGCTCCAGTCAGGGGTTCCTATATGAAAAACTGTTTTTT. Translated, it gives CASSSSQGFLYEKLFF.